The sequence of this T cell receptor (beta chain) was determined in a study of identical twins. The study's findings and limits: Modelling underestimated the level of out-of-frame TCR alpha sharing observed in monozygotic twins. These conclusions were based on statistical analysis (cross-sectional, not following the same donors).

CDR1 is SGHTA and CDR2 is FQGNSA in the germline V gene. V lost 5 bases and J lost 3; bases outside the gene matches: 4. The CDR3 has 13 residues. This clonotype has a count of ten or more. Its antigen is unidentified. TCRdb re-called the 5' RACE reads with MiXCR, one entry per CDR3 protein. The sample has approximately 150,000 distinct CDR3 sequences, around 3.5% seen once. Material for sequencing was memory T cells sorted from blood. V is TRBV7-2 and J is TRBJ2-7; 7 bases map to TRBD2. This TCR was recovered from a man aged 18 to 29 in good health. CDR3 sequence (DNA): TGTGCCAGCAGCCGGTGGGGGGGCTACGAGCAGTACTTC. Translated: CASSRWGGYEQYF.